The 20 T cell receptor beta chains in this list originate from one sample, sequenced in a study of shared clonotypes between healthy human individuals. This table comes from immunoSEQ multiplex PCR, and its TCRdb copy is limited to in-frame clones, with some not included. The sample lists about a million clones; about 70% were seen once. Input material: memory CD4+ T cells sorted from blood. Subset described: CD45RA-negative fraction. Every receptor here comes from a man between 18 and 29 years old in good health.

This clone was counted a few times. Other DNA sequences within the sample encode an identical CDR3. The CDR3 DNA sequence: TGTGCCAGCTCACTGGCCTCTGGGGCCAACGTCCTGACTTTC. It is translated as CASSLASGANVLTF. V usage is TRBV18 and J usage is TRBJ2-6; D unclear. The CDR3 spans 14 residues. Germline V gene lookup returns CDR1 KGHSH and CDR2 LQKENI. V was shortened by 4 bases and J by 0 bases, with 4 bases between the two germline ends.

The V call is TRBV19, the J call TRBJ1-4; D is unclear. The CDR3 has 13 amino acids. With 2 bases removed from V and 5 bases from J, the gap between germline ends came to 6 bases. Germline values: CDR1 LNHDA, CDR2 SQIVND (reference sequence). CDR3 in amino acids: CASSISANEKLFF. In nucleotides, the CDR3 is TGTGCCAGTAGTATATCAGCCAATGAAAAACTGTTTTTT.

In DNA form, the CDR3 reads TGTGCCAGCAGCCCCCGGGGAGGGGTGACCACTGAAGCTTTCTTT. Amino acids: CASSPRGGVTTEAFF. The chain has TRBV9 and TRBJ1-1; D is perhaps TRBD1 (5 bases). The CDR3 sequence is 15 residues long. Per the germline V gene, CDR1 is SGDLS and CDR2 is YYNGEE. Deletions cut 4 bases from V and 4 bases from J, with 17 bases between.

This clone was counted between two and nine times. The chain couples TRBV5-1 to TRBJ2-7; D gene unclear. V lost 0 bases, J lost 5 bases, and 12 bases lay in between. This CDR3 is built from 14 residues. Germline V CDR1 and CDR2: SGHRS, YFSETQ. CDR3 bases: TGCGCCAGCAGCTTGGCCGAAACAATCCACGAGCAGTACTTC. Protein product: CASSLAETIHEQYF. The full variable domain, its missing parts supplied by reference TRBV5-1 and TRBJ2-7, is KAGVTQTPRYLIKTRGQQVTLSCSPISGHRSVSWYQQTPGQGLQFLFEYFSETQRNKGNFPGRFSGRQFSNSRSEMNVSTLELGDSALYLCASSLAETIHEQYFGPGTRLTVT.

In DNA, the CDR3 is TGTGCCAGCAGTCCCGCGGCGGGTACCGTCCTGACTTTC. Its translation is CASSPAAGTVLTF. This chain connects TRBV6-6 to TRBJ2-6; a possible D gene is TRBD2 (5 bases). CDR3 size: 13 residues. V lost 5 bases and J 12 bases, leaving 14 bases between the germline ends. Germline CDR1 is MNHNY and CDR2 is SVGAGI (reference sequence).

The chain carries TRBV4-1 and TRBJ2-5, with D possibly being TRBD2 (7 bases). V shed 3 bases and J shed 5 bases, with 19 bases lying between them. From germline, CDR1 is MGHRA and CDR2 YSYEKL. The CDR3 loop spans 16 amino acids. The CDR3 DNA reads TGCGCCAGCAGCCAGGGAGGGCAGGGGTCCTGGGAGACCCAGTACTTC. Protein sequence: CASSQGGQGSWETQYF.

The CDR3 is CASRSGTGDAIVSSPLHF. The CDR3 region has the DNA TGCGCCAGCAGATCCGGGACAGGTGACGCCATAGTAAGTTCACCCCTCCACTTT. V usage is TRBV5-1 and J usage is TRBJ1-6; 8 bases are a match to TRBD1. The CDR3 runs 18 residues. V trimming: 5 bases; J trimming: 9 bases; junction bases outside the gene matches: 19. Germline V gives CDR1 SGHRS, CDR2 YFSETQ.

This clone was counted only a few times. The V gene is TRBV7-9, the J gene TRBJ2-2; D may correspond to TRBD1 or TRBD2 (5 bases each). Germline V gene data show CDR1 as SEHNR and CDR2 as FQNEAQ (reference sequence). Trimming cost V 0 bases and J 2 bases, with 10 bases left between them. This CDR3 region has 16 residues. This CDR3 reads CASSLAWDVNTGELFF. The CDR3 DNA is TGTGCCAGCAGCTTAGCTTGGGACGTAAACACCGGGGAGCTGTTTTTT. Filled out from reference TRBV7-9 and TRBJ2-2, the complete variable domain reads DTGVSQNPRHKITKRGQNVTFRCDPISEHNRLYWYRQTLGQGPEFLTYFQNEAQLEKSRLLSDRFSAERPKGSFSTLEIQRTEQGDSAMYLCASSLAWDVNTGELFFGEGSRLTVL.

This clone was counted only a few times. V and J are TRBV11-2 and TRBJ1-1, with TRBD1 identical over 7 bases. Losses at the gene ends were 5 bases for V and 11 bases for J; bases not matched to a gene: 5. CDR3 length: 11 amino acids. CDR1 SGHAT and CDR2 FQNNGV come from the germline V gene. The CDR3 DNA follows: TGTGCCAGCAGCCAGGGGGGAAACGCTTTCTTT. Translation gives CASSQGGNAFF. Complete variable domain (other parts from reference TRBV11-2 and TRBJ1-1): EAGVAQSPRYKIIEKRQSVAFWCNPISGHATLYWYQQILGQGPKLLIQFQNNGVVDDSQLPKDRFSAERLKGVDSTLKIQPAKLEDSAVYLCASSQGGNAFFGQGTRLTVV.

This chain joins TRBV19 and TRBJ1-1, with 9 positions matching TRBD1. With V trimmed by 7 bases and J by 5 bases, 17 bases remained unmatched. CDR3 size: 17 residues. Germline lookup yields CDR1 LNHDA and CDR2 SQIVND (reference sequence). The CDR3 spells CASTFNRGTGFRTEAFF. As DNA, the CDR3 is TGTGCCAGTACCTTCAACCGCGGGACAGGGTTTCGGACTGAAGCTTTCTTT. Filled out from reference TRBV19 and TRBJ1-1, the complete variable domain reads DGGITQSPKYLFRKEGQNVTLSCEQNLNHDAMYWYRQDPGQGLRLIYYSQIVNDFQKGDIAEGYSVSREKKESFPLTVTSAQKNPTAFYLCASTFNRGTGFRTEAFFGQGTRLTVV.

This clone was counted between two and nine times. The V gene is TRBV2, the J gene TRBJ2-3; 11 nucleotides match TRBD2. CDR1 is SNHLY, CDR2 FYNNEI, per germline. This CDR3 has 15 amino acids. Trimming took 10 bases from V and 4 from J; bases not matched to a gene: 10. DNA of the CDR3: TGTGCCACCGTAGCGGGGGGGCCAACAGCAGATACGCAGTATTTT. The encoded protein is CATVAGGPTADTQYF.

This chain's CDR3 is CASSPGLAGVDTQYF. CDR3 sequence (DNA): TGTGCCAGCTCACCGGGACTAGCGGGTGTAGATACGCAGTATTTT. This chain connects TRBV18 to TRBJ2-3, with 12 bases aligning to TRBD2. CDR1 and CDR2 (germline): KGHSH, LQKENI. The CDR3 totals 15 residues. The J segment lost 5 bases and the V segment lost 3 bases, leaving 3 bases of the junction unmatched. Full variable domain (outside the CDR3, taken from reference TRBV18 and TRBJ2-3): NAGVMQNPRHLVRRRGQEARLRCSPMKGHSHVYWYRQLPEEGLKFMVYLQKENIIDESGMPKERFSAEFPKEGPSILRIQQVVRGDSAAYFCASSPGLAGVDTQYFGPGTRLTVL.

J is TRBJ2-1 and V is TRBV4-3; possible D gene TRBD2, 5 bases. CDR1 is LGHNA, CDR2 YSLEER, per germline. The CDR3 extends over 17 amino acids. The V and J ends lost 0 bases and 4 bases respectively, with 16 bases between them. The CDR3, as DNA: TGCGCCAGCAGCCAAGATATCCCAGGAACTAGGTACAATGAGCAGTTCTTC. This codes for CASSQDIPGTRYNEQFF.

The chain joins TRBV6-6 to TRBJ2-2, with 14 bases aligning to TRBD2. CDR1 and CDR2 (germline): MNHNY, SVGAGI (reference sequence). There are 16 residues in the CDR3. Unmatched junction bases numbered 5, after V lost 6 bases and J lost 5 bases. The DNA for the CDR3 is TGTGCCAGCAGCCGACTAGCGGGGGGGACTACCGGGGAGCTGTTTTTT. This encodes CASSRLAGGTTGELFF.

This CDR3 reads CASSLDPDLRYEQYF. CDR3 DNA sequence: TGTGCCAGCAGCTTGGACCCCGACCTTCGATACGAGCAGTACTTC. The V call is TRBV5-4, the J call TRBJ2-7; D remains unclear. Germline assignment: CDR1 SGHNT and CDR2 YYREEE (reference sequence). V was shortened by 0 bases and J by 4 bases, with 14 bases between the two germline ends. The CDR3 totals 15 residues.

The CDR3 loop reads CASSPQGLLTDTQYF. The CDR3 nucleotides read TGCGCCAGCAGCCCACAGGGGTTACTCACAGATACGCAGTATTTT. The chain employs TRBV4-3 and TRBJ2-3; TRBD1 matches 7 bases. The CDR3 has 15 residues. V dropped 4 bases and J dropped 2; count of bases not matched to a gene: 6. Per the germline V gene, CDR1 is LGHNA and CDR2 is YSLEER.

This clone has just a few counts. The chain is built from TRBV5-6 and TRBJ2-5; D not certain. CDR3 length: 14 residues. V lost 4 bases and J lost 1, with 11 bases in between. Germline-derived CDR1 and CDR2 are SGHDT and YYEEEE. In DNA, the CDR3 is TGTGCCAGCAGCCGGGTTAGCCTCCAAGAGACCCAGTACTTC. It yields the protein CASSRVSLQETQYF.

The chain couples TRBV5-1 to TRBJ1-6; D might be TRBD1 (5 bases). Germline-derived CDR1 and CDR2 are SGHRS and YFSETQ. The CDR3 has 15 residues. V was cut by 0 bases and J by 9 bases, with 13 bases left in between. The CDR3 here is CASSLVAGRGSPLHF. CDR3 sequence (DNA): TGCGCCAGCAGCTTGGTGGCAGGGAGGGGTTCACCCCTCCACTTT.

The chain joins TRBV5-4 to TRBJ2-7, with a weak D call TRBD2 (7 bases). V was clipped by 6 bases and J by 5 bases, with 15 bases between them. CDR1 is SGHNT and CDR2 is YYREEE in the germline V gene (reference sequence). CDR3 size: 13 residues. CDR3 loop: CASTSRGAHEQYF. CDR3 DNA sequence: TGTGCCAGCACCTCCCGGGGGGCTCACGAGCAGTACTTC.

The CDR3 sequence: CASSSPGGLGAKEDTQYF. CDR3 sequence (DNA): TGTGCCAGCAGCAGCCCGGGGGGACTGGGGGCCAAAGAGGATACGCAGTATTTT. The chain combines TRBV21-1 with TRBJ2-3; the D call in the table, TRBD2, was not verified against the DNA. TRBV21-1 is a pseudogene locus. The CDR3 totals 18 residues.